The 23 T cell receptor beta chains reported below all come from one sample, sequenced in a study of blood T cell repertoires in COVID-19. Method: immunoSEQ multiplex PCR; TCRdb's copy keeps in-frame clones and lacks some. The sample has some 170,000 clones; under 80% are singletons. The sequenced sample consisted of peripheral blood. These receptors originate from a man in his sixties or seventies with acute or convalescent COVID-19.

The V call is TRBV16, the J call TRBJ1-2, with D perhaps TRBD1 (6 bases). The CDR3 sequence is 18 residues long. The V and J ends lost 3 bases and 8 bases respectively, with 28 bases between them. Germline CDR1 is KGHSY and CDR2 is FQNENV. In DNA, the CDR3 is TGTGCCAGCAGCCATTCCTGGGGGCAGATACCAAACTATGAGGGCTACACCTTC. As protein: CASSHSWGQIPNYEGYTF. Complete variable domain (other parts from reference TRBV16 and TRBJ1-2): GEEVAQTPKHLVRGEGQKAKLYCAPIKGHSYVFWYQQVLKNEFKFLISFQNENVFDETGMPKERFSAKCLPNSPCSLEIQATKLEDSAVYFCASSHSWGQIPNYEGYTFGSGTRLTVV.

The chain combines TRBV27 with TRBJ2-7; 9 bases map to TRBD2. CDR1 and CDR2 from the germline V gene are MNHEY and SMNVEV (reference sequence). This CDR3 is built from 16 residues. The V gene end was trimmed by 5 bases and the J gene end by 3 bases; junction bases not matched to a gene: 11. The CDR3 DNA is TGTGCCAGCAGTAGCCGTAGCGGGAGCTCTTTCTACGAGCAGTACTTC. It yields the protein CASSSRSGSSFYEQYF.

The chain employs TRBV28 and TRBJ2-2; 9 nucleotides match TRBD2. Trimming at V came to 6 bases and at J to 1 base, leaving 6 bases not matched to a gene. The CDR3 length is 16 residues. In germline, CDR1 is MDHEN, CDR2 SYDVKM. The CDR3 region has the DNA TGTGCCAGCAGGATCGGCGGGAGGGGGAACACCGGGGAGCTGTTTTTT. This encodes CASRIGGRGNTGELFF.

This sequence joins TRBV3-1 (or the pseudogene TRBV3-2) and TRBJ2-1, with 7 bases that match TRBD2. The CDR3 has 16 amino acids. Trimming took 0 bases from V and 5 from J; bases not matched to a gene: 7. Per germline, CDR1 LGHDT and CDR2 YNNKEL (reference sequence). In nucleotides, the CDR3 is TGTGCCAGCAGCCAAGATAGCGTGGGGGGGGACAATGAGCAGTTCTTC. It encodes CASSQDSVGGDNEQFF.

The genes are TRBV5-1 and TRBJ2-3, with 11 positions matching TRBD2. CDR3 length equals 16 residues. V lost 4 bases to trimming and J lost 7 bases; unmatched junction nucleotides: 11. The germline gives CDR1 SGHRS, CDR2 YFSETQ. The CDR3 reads CASSDRVAGGKNTQYF. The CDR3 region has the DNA TGCGCCAGCAGCGACAGGGTAGCGGGGGGGAAGAATACGCAGTATTTT.

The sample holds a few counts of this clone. CDR3 sequence (DNA): TGTGCCACCTCGGGGGGGGGCGTAATTAACTATGGCTACACCTTC. Protein product: CATSGGGVINYGYTF. The genes are TRBV6-5 and TRBJ1-2, with D possibly TRBD1 on 6 matching bases. Deletions cut 10 bases from V and 1 base from J, with 19 bases between. This CDR3 has 15 amino acids. Germline CDR1 and CDR2: MNHEY and SVGAGI.

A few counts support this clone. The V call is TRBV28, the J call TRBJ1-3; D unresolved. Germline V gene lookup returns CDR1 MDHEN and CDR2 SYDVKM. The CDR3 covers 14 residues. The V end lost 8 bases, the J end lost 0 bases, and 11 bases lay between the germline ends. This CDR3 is CASCTLGSGNTIYF. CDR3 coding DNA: TGTGCCAGCTGTACTCTAGGCTCTGGAAACACCATATATTTT.

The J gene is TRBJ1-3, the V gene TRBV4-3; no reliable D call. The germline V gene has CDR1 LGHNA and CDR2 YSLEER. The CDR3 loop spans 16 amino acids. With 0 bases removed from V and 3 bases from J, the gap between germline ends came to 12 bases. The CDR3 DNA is TGCGCCAGCAGCCAAGATATGATAACAGATGGAAACACCATATATTTT. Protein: CASSQDMITDGNTIYF.

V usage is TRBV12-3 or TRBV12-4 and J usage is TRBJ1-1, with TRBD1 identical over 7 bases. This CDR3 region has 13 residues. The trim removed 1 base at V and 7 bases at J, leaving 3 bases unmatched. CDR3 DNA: TGTGCCAGCAGTTTAGGGGGACAGCGTGAAGCTTTCTTT. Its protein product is CASSLGGQREAFF.

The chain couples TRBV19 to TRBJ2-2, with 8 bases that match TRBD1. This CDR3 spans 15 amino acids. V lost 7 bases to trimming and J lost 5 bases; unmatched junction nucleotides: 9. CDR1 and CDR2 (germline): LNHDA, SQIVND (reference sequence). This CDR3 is CASTLVQGVTGELFF. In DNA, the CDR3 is TGTGCCAGTACCCTGGTACAGGGGGTGACCGGGGAGCTGTTTTTT.

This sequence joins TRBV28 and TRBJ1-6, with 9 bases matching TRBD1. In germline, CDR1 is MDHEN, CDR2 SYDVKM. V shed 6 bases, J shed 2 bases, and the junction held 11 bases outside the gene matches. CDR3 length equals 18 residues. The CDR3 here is CASRPGQGRGTYNSPLHF. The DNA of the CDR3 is TGTGCCAGCAGACCGGGACAGGGTCGGGGGACCTATAATTCACCCCTCCACTTT. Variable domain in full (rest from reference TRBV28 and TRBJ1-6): DVKVTQSSRYLVKRTGEKVFLECVQDMDHENMFWYRQDPGLGLRLIYFSYDVKMKEKGDIPEGYSVSREKKERFSLILESASTNQTSMYLCASRPGQGRGTYNSPLHFGNGTRLTVT.

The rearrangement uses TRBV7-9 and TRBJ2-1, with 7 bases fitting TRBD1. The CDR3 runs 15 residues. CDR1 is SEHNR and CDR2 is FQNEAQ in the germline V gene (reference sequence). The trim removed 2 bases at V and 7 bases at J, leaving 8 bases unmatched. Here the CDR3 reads CASSLRQGLENEQFF. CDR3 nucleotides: TGTGCCAGCAGCTTACGACAGGGATTGGAGAATGAGCAGTTCTTC.

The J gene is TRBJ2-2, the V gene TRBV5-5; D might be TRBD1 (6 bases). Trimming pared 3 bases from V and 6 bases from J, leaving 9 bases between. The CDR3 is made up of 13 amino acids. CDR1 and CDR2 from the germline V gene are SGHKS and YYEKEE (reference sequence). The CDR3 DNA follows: TGTGCCAGCAGCTCACAGGGTTCCGGGGAGCTGTTTTTT. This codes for CASSSQGSGELFF.

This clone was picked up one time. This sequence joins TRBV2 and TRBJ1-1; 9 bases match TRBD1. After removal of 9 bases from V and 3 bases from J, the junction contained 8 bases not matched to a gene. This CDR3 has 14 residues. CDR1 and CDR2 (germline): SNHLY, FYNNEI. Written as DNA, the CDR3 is TGTGCCAGGACAGGGGGGAATAAGGACACTGAAGCTTTCTTT. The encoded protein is CARTGGNKDTEAFF.

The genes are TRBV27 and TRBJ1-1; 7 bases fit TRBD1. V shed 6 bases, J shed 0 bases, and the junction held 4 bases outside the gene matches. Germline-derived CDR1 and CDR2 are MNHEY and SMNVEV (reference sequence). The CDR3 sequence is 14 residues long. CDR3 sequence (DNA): TGTGCCAGCAGGGAGACAGGGATGAACACTGAAGCTTTCTTT. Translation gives CASRETGMNTEAFF.

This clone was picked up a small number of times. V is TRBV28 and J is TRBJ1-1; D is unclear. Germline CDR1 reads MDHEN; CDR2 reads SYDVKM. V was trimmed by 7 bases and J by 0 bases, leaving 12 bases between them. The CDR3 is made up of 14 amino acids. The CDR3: CASTPPQMNTEAFF. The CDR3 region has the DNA TGTGCCAGCACCCCCCCACAGATGAACACTGAAGCTTTCTTT.

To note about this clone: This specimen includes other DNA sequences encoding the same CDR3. The CDR3 protein is CASSATAGGRGSGANVLTF. The CDR3 bases are TGCGCCAGCAGCGCAACCGCTGGGGGGCGGGGGTCTGGGGCCAACGTCCTGACTTTC. The rearrangement uses TRBV4-1 and TRBJ2-6; perhaps TRBD2 as D (7 bases). The CDR3 has 19 residues. Trimming took 5 bases from V and 1 from J, leaving 21 bases between them. From germline, CDR1 is MGHRA and CDR2 YSYEKL.

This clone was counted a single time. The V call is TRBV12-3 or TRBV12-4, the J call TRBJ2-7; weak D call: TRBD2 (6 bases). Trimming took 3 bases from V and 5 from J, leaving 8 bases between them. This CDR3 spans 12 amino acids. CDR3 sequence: CASSFGGHEQYF. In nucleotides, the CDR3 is TGTGCCAGCAGTTTCGGGGGTCACGAGCAGTACTTC.

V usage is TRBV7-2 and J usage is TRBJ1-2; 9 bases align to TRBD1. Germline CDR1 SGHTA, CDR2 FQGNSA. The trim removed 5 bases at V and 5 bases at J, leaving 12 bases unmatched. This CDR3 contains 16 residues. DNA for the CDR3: TGTGCCAGCAGCCCAACCACAGGGGGCGAATGGTATGGCTACACCTTC. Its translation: CASSPTTGGEWYGYTF.

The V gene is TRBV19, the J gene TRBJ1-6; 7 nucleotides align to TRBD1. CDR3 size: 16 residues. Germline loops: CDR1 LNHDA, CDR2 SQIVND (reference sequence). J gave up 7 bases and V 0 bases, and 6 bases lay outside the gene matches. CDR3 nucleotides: TGTGCCAGTAGTATAGATGGAACAGGGGAAAATTCACCCCTCCACTTT. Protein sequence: CASSIDGTGENSPLHF. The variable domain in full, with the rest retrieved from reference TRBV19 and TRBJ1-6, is DGGITQSPKYLFRKEGQNVTLSCEQNLNHDAMYWYRQDPGQGLRLIYYSQIVNDFQKGDIAEGYSVSREKKESFPLTVTSAQKNPTAFYLCASSIDGTGENSPLHFGNGTRLTVT.

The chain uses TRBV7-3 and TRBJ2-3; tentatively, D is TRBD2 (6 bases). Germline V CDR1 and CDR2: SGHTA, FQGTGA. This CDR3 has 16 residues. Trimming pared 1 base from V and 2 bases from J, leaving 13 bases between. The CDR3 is CASSLRAEGPTDTQYF. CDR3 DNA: TGTGCCAGCAGCTTAAGAGCGGAGGGACCCACAGATACGCAGTATTTT.

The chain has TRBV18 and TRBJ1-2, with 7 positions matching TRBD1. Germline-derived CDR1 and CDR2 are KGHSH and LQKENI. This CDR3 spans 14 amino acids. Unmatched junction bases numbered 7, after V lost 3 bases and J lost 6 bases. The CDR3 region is CASSPTGTLHGYTF. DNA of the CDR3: TGTGCCAGCTCACCGACAGGGACTTTGCATGGCTACACCTTC.

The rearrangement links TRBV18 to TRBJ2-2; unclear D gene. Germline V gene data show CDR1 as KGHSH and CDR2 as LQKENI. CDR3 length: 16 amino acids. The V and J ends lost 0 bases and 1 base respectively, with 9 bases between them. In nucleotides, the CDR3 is TGTGCCAGCTCACCACCGGAGAAGAGGAACACCGGGGAGCTGTTTTTT. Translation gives CASSPPEKRNTGELFF.